This T cell receptor (beta chain) comes out of a study of OX40 agonist ivuxolimab in advanced cancers. Study summary: Patients were infused with ivuxolimab every 2 weeks at 0.01 to 10 mg/kg. Broader study findings: Among the nonresponders, some also had low normalized T-cell clonal expansion. At doses 0.1 to 3.0 mg/kg, CD4+ and CD8+ clones expanded. On average, CD8+ T cells showed a greater number of expanded clones than CD4+.

Assay used: immunoSEQ multiplex PCR; TCRdb lists only in-frame clones, some missing. The top ten hold around 2.5% of the sample, which has roughly 90,000 clones, approximately 94% seen once. The germline CDR1 and CDR2 sequences are MRHNA and SNTAGT. This CDR3 has 17 residues. V was pared by 2 bases and J by 4 bases, with 20 bases between. Turning to this clone: The antigen remains unidentified.

Sequenced here: CD4+ or CD8+ T cells sorted from blood, sampled in a trial of the OX40 agonist ivuxolimab. The sequence was collected from an adult with an advanced solid tumor such as melanoma, head and neck, liver or kidney cancer. The rearrangement uses TRBV6-4 and TRBJ1-2; D possibly corresponds to TRBD1 (6 bases). The CDR3 spells CASSDRPGAPGGYGYTF. The CDR3, as DNA: TGTGCCAGCAGTGACCGGCCAGGGGCCCCGGGGGGCTATGGCTACACCTTC.